These 17 T cell receptor beta chains came from one sample sequenced in a study of T cell repertoires in aging, cancer and after chemotherapy. The template was genomic DNA from peripheral blood, not RNA. Multiplex touch-down PCR with TRB-A/B primers amplified rearranged V-D-J TRB sequences. TCRdb re-analysed the multiplex PCR reads in MiXCR, keeping a single row per CDR3 protein. The table lists around 10,000 distinct CDR3 sequences, approximately 24% of them singletons. The sequencing input was blood. These receptors were obtained from a human donor in good health.

This clonotype was found a few times. V is TRBV4-3 and J is TRBJ1-5; D is unclear. There are 14 residues in the CDR3. Germline V gives CDR1 LGHNA, CDR2 YSLEER. The germline V and J ends were trimmed by 0 bases and 0 bases, with 3 bases remaining between them. The CDR3 DNA is TGCGCCAGCAGCCAAGAATATAGCAATCAGCCCCAGCATTTT. It specifies CASSQEYSNQPQHF.

V and J are TRBV19 and TRBJ1-4; D might be TRBD1 (5 bases). Per germline, CDR1 LNHDA and CDR2 SQIVND (reference sequence). The CDR3 is made up of 16 amino acids. Between the trimmed V and J ends, which lost 6 bases and 8 bases, there was a span of 22 bases. CDR3 in DNA: TGTGCCAGTAGGCCTCTCCCTGGGGCGCGAGGGGAAAAACTGTTTTTT. It translates to CASRPLPGARGEKLFF.

This clonotype turned up a few times. The chain carries TRBV6-5 and TRBJ1-1; possibly TRBD1 for D (5 bases). V was clipped by 4 bases and J by 5 bases, with 14 bases between them. This CDR3 spans 14 amino acids. Germline V gives CDR1 MNHEY, CDR2 SVGAGI. CDR3 sequence (DNA): TGTGCCAGCAGTTTCCAACGGGGGGGGACTGAAGCTTTCTTT. This sequence encodes CASSFQRGGTEAFF.

DNA for the CDR3: TGTGCCAGCTCTCTTGACAGGTCGTTCTCTGGAAACACCATATATTTT. It encodes CASSLDRSFSGNTIYF. This chain uses TRBV18 with TRBJ1-3; a weak D match, TRBD1 (6 bases). CDR3 length: 16 residues. Germline CDR1 and CDR2: KGHSH and LQKENI. V was clipped by 6 bases and J by 0 bases, with 15 bases between them.

This clonotype has more than one count but fewer than ten. The junction departs from the called germline gene at one end, perhaps through a read error. The V gene is TRBV6-2 or TRBV6-3, the J gene TRBJ2-3; D is undetermined. This CDR3 spans 12 amino acids. Germline V gene sequence: CDR1 MNHEY, CDR2 SVGEGT. CDR3 DNA sequence: TGTGCCAGCAGCCGTCCAACAGTTACGCAGTATTTT. Translating it yields CASSRPTVTQYF.

This clonotype was seen a few times. V and J are TRBV6-2 or TRBV6-3 and TRBJ2-5; D is unclear. The CDR3 runs 10 residues. CDR1 is MNHEY, CDR2 SVGEGT, per germline. V lost 5 bases and J lost 3, with 1 base in between. CDR3 sequence reads: CASSEETQYF. CDR3 bases: TGTGCCAGCAGTGAAGAGACCCAGTACTTC.

This clonotype is medium-sized by share. The chain links TRBV7-2 to TRBJ1-5; D not resolved. V dropped 5 bases and J dropped 0 bases, with 11 bases sitting between them. CDR3 length equals 15 residues. Germline lookup yields CDR1 SGHTA and CDR2 FQGNSA. The CDR3 region is CASSPGRYSNQPQHF. The CDR3 DNA reads as TGTGCCAGCAGCCCCGGCAGGTATAGCAATCAGCCCCAGCATTTT. The full variable domain, rest sourced from reference TRBV7-2 and TRBJ1-5, is GAGVSQSPSNKVTEKGKDVELRCDPISGHTALYWYRQSLGQGLEFLIYFQGNSAPDKSGLPSDRFSAERTGGSVSTLTIQRTQQEDSAVYLCASSPGRYSNQPQHFGDGTRLSIL.

The chain couples TRBV4-3 to TRBJ1-1; weak D call: TRBD1 (5 bases). The V end was cut by 0 bases, the J end by 1 base, with 12 bases between. The CDR3 length is 16 residues. Germline V gene sequence: CDR1 LGHNA, CDR2 YSLEER. CDR3 in amino acids: CASSQDVGGPNTEAFF. The DNA for the CDR3 is TGCGCCAGCAGCCAAGACGTGGGGGGACCGAACACTGAAGCTTTCTTT.

By share of the sample, this clonotype is medium-sized. J is TRBJ1-1 and V is TRBV6-2 or TRBV6-3; TRBD1 matches at 7 bases. V shed 5 bases and J 8 bases; nucleotides not matched to a gene: 5. CDR1 MNHEY and CDR2 SVGEGT come from the germline V gene. The CDR3 extends over 12 amino acids. Written as DNA, the CDR3 is TGTGCCAGCAGTCACCGACAGGGCGAAGCTTTCTTT. This translates into CASSHRQGEAFF.

This chain links TRBV18 with TRBJ2-5, with 8 bases identical to TRBD1. The CDR3 has 13 amino acids. The V gene end was trimmed by 5 bases and the J gene end by 3 bases; junction bases not matched to a gene: 2. Germline-derived CDR1 and CDR2 are KGHSH and LQKENI. For the CDR3, the DNA is TGTGCCAGCTCAGGACAGGGAAAAGAGACCCAGTACTTC. This codes for CASSGQGKETQYF.

By frequency in the sample, this clonotype is medium-sized. As DNA, the CDR3 is TGCAGTGCACCGGCTGGGCTAGCGGGATACAATGAGCAGTTCTTC. Its translation: CSAPAGLAGYNEQFF. The chain employs TRBV20-1 and TRBJ2-1, with 9 positions matching TRBD2. Germline lookup yields CDR1 DFQATT and CDR2 SNEGSKA (reference sequence). The CDR3 has 15 amino acids. V dropped 6 bases and J dropped 4; count of bases not matched to a gene: 10.

By its share, this clonotype is medium-sized. This sequence joins TRBV12-3 or TRBV12-4 and TRBJ2-7, with D perhaps matching TRBD1 (5 bases). Trimming stripped 5 bases from V and 0 bases from J, with 8 bases between. The CDR3 is 13 residues long. CDR3 nucleotides: TGTGCCAGCAGTCAGGGTTCCTCCTACGAGCAGTACTTC. Protein sequence: CASSQGSSYEQYF.

Only a few counts were recorded for this clonotype. V and J are TRBV12-5 and TRBJ1-1; TRBD1 agrees at 7 bases. The trim removed 7 bases at V and 4 bases at J, leaving 6 bases unmatched. The CDR3 loop spans 13 amino acids. Germline assignment: CDR1 LGHNT and CDR2 FRNRAP. CDR3 residues: CASATGQLTEAFF. CDR3 sequence (DNA): TGTGCTAGTGCCACGGGACAGCTCACTGAAGCTTTCTTT.

The gene calls are TRBV20-1 and TRBJ2-5; weak D call: TRBD1 (6 bases). The V end lost 5 bases, the J end lost 4 bases, and 11 bases lay between the germline ends. CDR1 is DFQATT and CDR2 is SNEGSKA in the germline V gene (reference sequence). The CDR3 is 12 residues long. The CDR3 protein is CSAQKGGETQYF. The CDR3 DNA reads TGCAGTGCTCAGAAAGGGGGAGAGACCCAGTACTTC.

This clonotype qualifies as medium-sized. V usage is TRBV5-5 and J usage is TRBJ2-7; perhaps D is TRBD1 or TRBD2 (5 bases each). Per the germline V gene, CDR1 is SGHKS and CDR2 is YYEKEE (reference sequence). V lost 5 bases and J lost 3, with 15 bases in between. The CDR3 is made up of 14 amino acids. In nucleotides, the CDR3 is TGTGCCAGCAGTGAGGGGATACAACTCTACGAGCAGTACTTC. It encodes CASSEGIQLYEQYF. Filled out from reference TRBV5-5 and TRBJ2-7, the complete variable domain reads DAGVTQSPTHLIKTRGQQVTLRCSPISGHKSVSWYQQVLGQGPQFIFQYYEKEERGRGNFPDRFSARQFPNYSSELNVNALLLGDSALYLCASSEGIQLYEQYFGPGTRLTVT.

By frequency in the sample, this clonotype is medium-sized. The genes are TRBV19 and TRBJ2-7, with no clear D. In germline, CDR1 is LNHDA, CDR2 SQIVND (reference sequence). V dropped 7 bases and J dropped 5 bases, with 18 bases sitting between them. The CDR3 totals 14 residues. As DNA, the CDR3 is TGTGCCAGTACATCTGGGGAACGAGGAGACGAGCAGTACTTC. This codes for CASTSGERGDEQYF.

The V gene is TRBV6-6, the J gene TRBJ2-3, with D unclear. Germline CDR1 MNHNY, CDR2 SVGAGI (reference sequence). This CDR3 has 14 residues. The V gene lost 1 base and the J gene lost 2 bases, with 7 bases spanning the gap. CDR3 sequence: CASSYLGITDTQYF. As DNA, the CDR3 is TGTGCCAGCAGTTACTTGGGTATCACAGATACGCAGTATTTT.